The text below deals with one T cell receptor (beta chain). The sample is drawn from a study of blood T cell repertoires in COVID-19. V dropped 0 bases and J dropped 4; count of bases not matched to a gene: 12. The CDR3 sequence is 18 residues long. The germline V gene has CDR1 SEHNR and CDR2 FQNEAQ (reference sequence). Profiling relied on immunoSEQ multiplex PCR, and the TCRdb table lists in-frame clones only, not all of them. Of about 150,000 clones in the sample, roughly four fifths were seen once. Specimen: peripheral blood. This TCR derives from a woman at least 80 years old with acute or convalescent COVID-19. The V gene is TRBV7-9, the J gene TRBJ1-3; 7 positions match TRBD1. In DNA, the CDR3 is TGTGCCAGCAGCTTAGCTCGACCTCGGGACAGAGGAGGAAACACCATATATTTT. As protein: CASSLARPRDRGGNTIYF.